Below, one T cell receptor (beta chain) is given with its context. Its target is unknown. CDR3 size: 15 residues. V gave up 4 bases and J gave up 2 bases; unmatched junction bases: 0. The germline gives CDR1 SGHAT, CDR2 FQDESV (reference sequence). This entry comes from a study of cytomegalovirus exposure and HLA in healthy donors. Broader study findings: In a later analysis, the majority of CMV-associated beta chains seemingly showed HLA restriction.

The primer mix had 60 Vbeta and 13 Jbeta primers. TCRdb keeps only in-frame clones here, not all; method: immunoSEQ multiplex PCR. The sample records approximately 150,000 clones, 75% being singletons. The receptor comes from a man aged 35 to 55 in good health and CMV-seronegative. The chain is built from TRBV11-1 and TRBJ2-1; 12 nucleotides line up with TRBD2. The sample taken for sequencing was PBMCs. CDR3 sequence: CASSSSGGAYNEQFF. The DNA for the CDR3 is TGTGCCAGCAGCTCTAGCGGGGGGGCCTACAATGAGCAGTTCTTC.